This T cell receptor beta chain was captured by sequencing in a study of naive and memory T cell subsets. This clonotype was counted a few times. Its matching antigen is unknown. Two oligonucleotides, mixed equimolar, formed the beta constant-region primer covering TRBC1 and TRBC2. Ligated cDNA was amplified by four rounds of PCR with nested alpha and beta constant-region primers and SP2. An oligonucleotide with the SP2 primer and a 12-nucleotide UMI was ligated to the cDNA 3' end. Via MiXCR, TCRdb re-called the UMI-ligation and nested PCR reads, giving one row per CDR3 protein. Here the sample spans more than 95,000 distinct CDR3 sequences, more than 12% being singletons. V lost 5 bases and J lost 8, with 13 bases in between. The CDR3 has 13 residues. Germline assignment: CDR1 SGHAT and CDR2 FQDESV (reference sequence). Findings and limits, study-wide: Possibly reflecting memory cells re-expressing CD45RA, a few larger clonotypes occurred in naive repertoires, especially CD8.

Input material: naive CD8+ T cells from blood. The chain combines TRBV11-1 with TRBJ2-1; possibly TRBD2 for D (6 bases). The receptor was derived from a human donor in good health. The DNA for the CDR3 is TGTGCCAGCAGCGATTGGCGGGGTTATGAGCAGTTCTTC. Translated: CASSDWRGYEQFF.